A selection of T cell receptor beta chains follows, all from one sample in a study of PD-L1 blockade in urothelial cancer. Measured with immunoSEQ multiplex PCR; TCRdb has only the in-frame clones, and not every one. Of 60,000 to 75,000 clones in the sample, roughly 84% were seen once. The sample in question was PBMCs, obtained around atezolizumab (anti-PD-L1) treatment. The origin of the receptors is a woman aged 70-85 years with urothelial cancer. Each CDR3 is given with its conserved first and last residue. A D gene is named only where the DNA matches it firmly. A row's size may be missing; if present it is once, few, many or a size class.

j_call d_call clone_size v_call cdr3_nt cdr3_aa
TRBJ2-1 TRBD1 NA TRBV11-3 TGTGCCAGCAGCTTAGGGGGAGACAGGGACGATAATGAGCAGTTCTTC CASSLGGDRDDNEQFF
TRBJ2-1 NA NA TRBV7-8 TGTGCCAGCAGCTTAGCCCGGACAGTTTACAATGAGCAGTTCTTC CASSLARTVYNEQFF
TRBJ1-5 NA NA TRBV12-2 TGTGCAAGTCGCTTAGGAATGCGGGGACAGGGAAATCAGCCCCAGCATTTT CASRLGMRGQGNQPQHF
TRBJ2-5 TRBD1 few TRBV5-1 TGCGCCAGCAGCTTGGGACAGGGGAAAGAGACCCAGTACTTC CASSLGQGKETQYF
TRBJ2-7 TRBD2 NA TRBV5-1 TGCGCCAGCAGCTTGGTTGGGACTAGCGGGGTCTACGAGCAGTACTTC CASSLVGTSGVYEQYF
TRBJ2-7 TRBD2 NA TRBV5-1 TGCGCCAGCAGCCCTCGATCTAGCGGGAGGGGGAACGAGCAGTACTTC CASSPRSSGRGNEQYF
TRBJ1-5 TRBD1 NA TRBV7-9 TGTGCCAGCAGCTCGGGACAGGGGGACCAGCCCCAGCATTTT CASSSGQGDQPQHF
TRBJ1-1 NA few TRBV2 TGTGCCAGCAGAGTGGGAGATTTATCGCTGGAAGCTTTCTTT CASRVGDLSLEAFF
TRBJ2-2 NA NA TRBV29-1 TGCAGCGTTGTCTGGGGCAGTCTGAACACCGGGGAGCTGTTTTTT CSVVWGSLNTGELFF
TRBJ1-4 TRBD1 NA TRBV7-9 TGTGCCAGCAGCCCGGGGACAGGGGATGTTGAAAAACTGTTTTTT CASSPGTGDVEKLFF
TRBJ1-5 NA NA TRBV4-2 TGTGCCAGCAGCCAAGACCAGGGGACAAATCAGCCCCAGCATTTT CASSQDQGTNQPQHF
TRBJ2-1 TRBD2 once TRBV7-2 TGTGCCAGCAGCTTATTGGCGTCTAGCGGGATGGCCCCCTACAATGAGCAGTTCTTC CASSLLASSGMAPYNEQFF
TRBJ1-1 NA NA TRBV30 TGTGCCTGGAGTCAAAGACTAATAAACACTGAAGCTTTCTTT CAWSQRLINTEAFF
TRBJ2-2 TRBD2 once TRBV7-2 TGTGCCAGCAGCTTTTCTAGCGGGGGACCTAACACCGGGGAGCTGTTTTTT CASSFSSGGPNTGELFF
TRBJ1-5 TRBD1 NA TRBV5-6 TGTGCCAGCAGCTTGGGGGTCTGGGACAGCGGCCGCCTTCAGCCCCAGCATTTT CASSLGVWDSGRLQPQHF
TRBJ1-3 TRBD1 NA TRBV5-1 TGCGCCAGCAGCCGGGACAGGGCTGGAAACACCATATATTTT CASSRDRAGNTIYF
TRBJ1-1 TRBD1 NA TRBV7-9 TGTGCCAGCAGCCGGTCGACAGGGGGCGATACTGAAGCTTTCTTT CASSRSTGGDTEAFF
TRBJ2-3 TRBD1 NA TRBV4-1 TGCGCCAGCAGCCAAACCGACAGGGGAGTAACAGATACGCAGTATTTT CASSQTDRGVTDTQYF
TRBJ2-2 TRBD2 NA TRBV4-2 TGTGCCAGCAGCCAAGAATCCAGCGGGGTACCACCAACCGGGGAGCTGTTTTTT CASSQESSGVPPTGELFF
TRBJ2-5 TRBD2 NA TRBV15 TGTGCCACCAGCAGAAGGACTAGCGGGAAAGAGACCCAGTACTTC CATSRRTSGKETQYF
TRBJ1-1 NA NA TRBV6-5 TGTGCCAGCAGCAAAGCTATGAACACTGAAGCTTTCTTT CASSKAMNTEAFF
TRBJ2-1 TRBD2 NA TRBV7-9 TGTGCCAGCAGCTTACGGACCGGGACTAGGAGGTACAATGAGCAGTTCTTC CASSLRTGTRRYNEQFF
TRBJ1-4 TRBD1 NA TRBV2 TGTGCCAGCAGTGCACACCCGGGACAGGGAGGTGAAAAACTGTTTTTT CASSAHPGQGGEKLFF
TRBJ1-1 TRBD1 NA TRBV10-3 TGTGCCGTCTCGGACAGGGCGGACACTGAAGCTTTCTTT CAVSDRADTEAFF
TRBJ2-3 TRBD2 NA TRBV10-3 TGTGCCATCAGTGCCCTGGGACTAGCGGAGAGCACAGATACGCAGTATTTT CAISALGLAESTDTQYF
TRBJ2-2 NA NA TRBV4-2 TGTGCCAGCAGCCAAGGGTCTAGCTCGAACACCGGGGAGCTGTTTTTT CASSQGSSSNTGELFF
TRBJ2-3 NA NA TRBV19 TGTGCCAGTAGTATAGGTCTTTCCTTATACACAGATACGCAGTATTTT CASSIGLSLYTDTQYF
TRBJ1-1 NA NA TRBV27 TGTGCCAGCAGTTTCTCGACAAGTAACACTGAAGCTTTCTTT CASSFSTSNTEAFF
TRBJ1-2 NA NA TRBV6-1 TGTGCCAGCAGAGATACAGGGTTAGTTAACTATGGCTACACCTTC CASRDTGLVNYGYTF
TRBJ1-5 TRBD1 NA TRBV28 TGTGCCAGCAGACGTAAGGACAGGATGACTGGCAATCAGCCCCAGCATTTT CASRRKDRMTGNQPQHF
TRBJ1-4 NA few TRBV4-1 TGCGCCAGCAGCAACAGGGATACTAATGAAAAACTGTTTTTT CASSNRDTNEKLFF
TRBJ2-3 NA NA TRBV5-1 TGCGCCAGCAGCTTGGACGGGGGTAGCACAGATACGCAGTATTTT CASSLDGGSTDTQYF
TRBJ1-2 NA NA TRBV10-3 TGTGCCATCAGTGAGCTAAAGGGAGGTAGCTATGGCTACACCTTC CAISELKGGSYGYTF
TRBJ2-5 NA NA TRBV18 TGTGCCAGCTCACCTAATCAAGAGACCCAGTACTTC CASSPNQETQYF
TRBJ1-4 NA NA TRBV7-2 TGTGCCAGCAGCCCTAGCACCACTCGACCAGGAGCACTGTTTTTT CASSPSTTRPGALFF
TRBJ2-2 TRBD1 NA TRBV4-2 TGTGCCAGCAGCCAAGATGTTGCAGGGGGCCCCGGTAACACCGGGGAGCTGTTTTTT CASSQDVAGGPGNTGELFF
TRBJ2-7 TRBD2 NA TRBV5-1 TGCGCCAGCAGCCTATCTAGCGGGCCCTCCTACGAGCAGTACTTC CASSLSSGPSYEQYF
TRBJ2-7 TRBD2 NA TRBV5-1 TGCGCCAGCAGACATCATAGCGGGTACGAGCAGTACTTC CASRHHSGYEQYF
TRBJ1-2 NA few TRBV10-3 TGTGCCATCAGTGAGTCCCGGGATTATGGCTACACCTTC CAISESRDYGYTF
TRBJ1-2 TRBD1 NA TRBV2 TGTGCCAGCAGGCTCGGACAGGGCGAAGGCTACACCTTC CASRLGQGEGYTF
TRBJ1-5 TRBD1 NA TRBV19 TGTGCCAGTAGTACCCGGACAGGTGGGGACAATCAGCCCCAGCATTTT CASSTRTGGDNQPQHF
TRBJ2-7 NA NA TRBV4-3 TGCGCCAGCCTAATCCCTGCCTACGAGCAGTACTTC CASLIPAYEQYF
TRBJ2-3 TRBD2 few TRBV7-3 TGTGCCAGCAGCTTAGGACTAGCGGGACTCACAGATACGCAGTATTTT CASSLGLAGLTDTQYF
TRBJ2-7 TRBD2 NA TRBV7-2 TGTGCCAGCAGCTTATGGGGGACTAGCGCCTACGAGCAGTACTTC CASSLWGTSAYEQYF
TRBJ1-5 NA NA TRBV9 TGTGCCAGCAGCGTTTCAGGGTCTCAGCCCCAGCATTTT CASSVSGSQPQHF